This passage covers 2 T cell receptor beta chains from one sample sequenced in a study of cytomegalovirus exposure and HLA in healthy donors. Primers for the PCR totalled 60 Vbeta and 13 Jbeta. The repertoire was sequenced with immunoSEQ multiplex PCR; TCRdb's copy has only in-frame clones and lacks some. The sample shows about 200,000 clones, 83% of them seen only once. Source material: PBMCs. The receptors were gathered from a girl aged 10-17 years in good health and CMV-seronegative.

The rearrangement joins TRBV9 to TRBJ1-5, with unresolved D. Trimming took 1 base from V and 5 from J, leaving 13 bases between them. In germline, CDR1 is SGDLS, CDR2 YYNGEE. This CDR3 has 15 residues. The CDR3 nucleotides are TGTGCCAGCAGCGTAACCCCCCGGGGAGATCAGCCCCAGCATTTT. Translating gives CASSVTPRGDQPQHF.

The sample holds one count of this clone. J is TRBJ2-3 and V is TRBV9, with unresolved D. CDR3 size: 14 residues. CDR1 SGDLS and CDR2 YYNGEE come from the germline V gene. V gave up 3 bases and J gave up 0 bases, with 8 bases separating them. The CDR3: CASSAQTSTDTQYF. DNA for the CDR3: TGTGCCAGCAGCGCCCAGACTAGCACAGATACGCAGTATTTT.